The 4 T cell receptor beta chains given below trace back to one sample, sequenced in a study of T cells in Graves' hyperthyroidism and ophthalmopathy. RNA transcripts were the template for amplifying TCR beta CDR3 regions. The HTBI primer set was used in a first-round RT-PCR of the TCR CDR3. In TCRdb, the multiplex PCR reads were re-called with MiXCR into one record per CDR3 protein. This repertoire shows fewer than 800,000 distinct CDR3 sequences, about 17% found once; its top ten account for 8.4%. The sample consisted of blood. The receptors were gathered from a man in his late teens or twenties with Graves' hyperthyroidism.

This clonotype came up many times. The CDR3 region is CASSSVTPGQGSNSPLHF. DNA of the CDR3: TGTGCCAGCAGTTCAGTGACCCCGGGACAGGGGTCAAATTCACCCCTCCACTTT. This chain uses TRBV28 with TRBJ1-6; 10 nucleotides line up with TRBD1. Germline loops: CDR1 MDHEN, CDR2 SYDVKM. The CDR3 is made up of 18 amino acids. With V trimmed by 4 bases and J by 7 bases, 13 bases remained unmatched.

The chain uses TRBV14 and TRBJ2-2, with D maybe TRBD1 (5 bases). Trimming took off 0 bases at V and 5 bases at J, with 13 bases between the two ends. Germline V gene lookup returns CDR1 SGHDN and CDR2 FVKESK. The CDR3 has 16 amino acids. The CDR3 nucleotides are TGTGCCAGCAGCCAAGATACAGGATACTATACCGGGGAGCTGTTTTTT. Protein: CASSQDTGYYTGELFF.

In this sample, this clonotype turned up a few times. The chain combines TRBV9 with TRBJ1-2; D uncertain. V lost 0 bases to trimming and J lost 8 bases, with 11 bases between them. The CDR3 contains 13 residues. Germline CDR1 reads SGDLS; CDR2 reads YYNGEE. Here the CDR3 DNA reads TGTGCCAGCAGCGTAGGGACGTCCTCGGGCTACACCTTC. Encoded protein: CASSVGTSSGYTF.

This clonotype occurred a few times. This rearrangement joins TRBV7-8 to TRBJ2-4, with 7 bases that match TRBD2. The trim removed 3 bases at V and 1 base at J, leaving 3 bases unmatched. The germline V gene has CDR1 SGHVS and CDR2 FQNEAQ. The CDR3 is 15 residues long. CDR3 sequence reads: CASSFGRWAKNIQYF. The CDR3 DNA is TGTGCCAGCAGCTTCGGGAGGTGGGCCAAAAACATTCAGTACTTC. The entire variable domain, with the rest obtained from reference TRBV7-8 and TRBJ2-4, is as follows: GAGVSQSPRYKVAKRGQDVALRCDPISGHVSLFWYQQALGQGPEFLTYFQNEAQLDKSGLPSDRFFAERPEGSVSTLKIQRTQQEDSAVYLCASSFGRWAKNIQYFGAGTRLSVL.